The present TCR beta chain was sequenced within a study of T cells after yellow fever vaccination. Study-wide results and limits: FACS-sorted repertoires could contain abundant clonotypes contaminating from the bulk population. Faster peaking, at day 5 versus 15, marked a secondary response that was weaker. Most primary-vaccination clones reappeared after the booster (about 95% CD4, 85% to 90% CD8).

There are many counts of this clonotype. Its specificity is unknown. The 5'RACE template-switching step produced TCR cDNA and added a universal primer site and UMIs. TCRdb processed the 5' RACE reads anew with MiXCR; each CDR3 protein has one entry. The table shows a few hundred thousand distinct CDR3 sequences, with about 3.7% occurring only once. The source material was PBMCs, sampled 15 days after the yellow fever booster vaccination. This receptor was obtained from a young man who received the YFV17D yellow fever vaccine.

The CDR3 bases are TGCGCCAGCAGCTTGGGGGAGAGACCCTACGAGCAGTACTTC. Translation gives CASSLGERPYEQYF. The chain recombines TRBV5-1 with TRBJ2-7; possibly TRBD2 for D (5 bases). The V gene's germline CDR1 is SGHRS and CDR2 YFSETQ. The CDR3 is made up of 14 amino acids. V shed 0 bases and J shed 2 bases, with 9 bases lying between them.